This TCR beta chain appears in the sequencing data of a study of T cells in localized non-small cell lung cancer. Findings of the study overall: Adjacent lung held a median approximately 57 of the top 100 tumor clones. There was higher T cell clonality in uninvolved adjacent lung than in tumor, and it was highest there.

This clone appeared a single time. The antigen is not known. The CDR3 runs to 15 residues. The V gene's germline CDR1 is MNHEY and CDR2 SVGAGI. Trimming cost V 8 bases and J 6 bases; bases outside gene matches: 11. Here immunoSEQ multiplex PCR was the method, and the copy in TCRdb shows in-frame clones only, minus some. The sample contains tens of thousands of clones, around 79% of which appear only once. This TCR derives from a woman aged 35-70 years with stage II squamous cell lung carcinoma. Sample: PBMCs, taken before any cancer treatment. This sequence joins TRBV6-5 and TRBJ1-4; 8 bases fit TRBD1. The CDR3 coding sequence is TGTGCCAGCGCCCGACAGGGGCATTTTGATGAAAAACTGTTTTTT. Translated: CASARQGHFDEKLFF.